Described below is a single T cell receptor beta chain sequence and its context. This clonotype was picked up many times. No antigen is known for it. No base qualities exist here, and no much larger clone lies one base off it. The sample is drawn from a study of regulatory T cells in long-lasting Graves disease (dated by TCRdb to the early 2020s). For context, the study as a whole: In the newly diagnosed Graves' disease group, patients had been taking antithyroid drugs for less than 3 months. Persistent Graves' disease patients were compared with newly diagnosed Graves' disease patients by peripheral blood TCR sequencing and RNA sequencing. The study was registered as a clinical trial and conducted in China. A total of roughly 35 samples were covered by TCR sequencing, comprising some 13 persistent and roughly 20 newly diagnosed Graves' disease patients.

The intended sense of this specimen's time point label: newly diagnosed GD, antithyroid drugs for less than 3 months. For both TCR sequencing and RNA sequencing, RNA was extracted from PBMCs in TRIzol. The diagnosis of Graves' disease was made according to American Thyroid Association guidelines. Patients for the study were recruited at an endocrinology department in Xi'an, China. From each patient, about 9.7 milliliters of peripheral blood was collected into an EDTA anticoagulant tube. PBMCs were isolated by Ficoll Paque Plus density gradient separation without further T cell sorting. An Agilent 2100 Bioanalyzer and agarose gel were used to assess RNA quality, and a NanoDrop 2000 was used to measure RNA concentration. Points the paper makes about the study in general: Sequencing and analysis were limited to the TCR beta chain. The authors acknowledged the small sample size as a limitation that may reduce accuracy. Persistent patients shared more public clonotypes among themselves (roughly 2,700) than newly diagnosed patients did (over 950). Compared with newly diagnosed patients, persistent Graves' disease patients had lower TCR Shannon entropy and fewer highly expanded clones, which suggests clonal expansion. Peripheral blood alone was examined, since thyroid tissue, which constituted the primary lesion, could not be accessed. Preferential use of TRBV28, TRBJ1-2 and TRBJ2-5 was observed in persistent disease, whereas TRBV20-1 and TRBJ2-1 were favored in newly diagnosed disease.

Germline trimming: 4 bases from V, 3 bases from J; junction bases outside gene matches: 5. The germline V gene encodes CDR1 LGHNA and CDR2 YNFKEQ. The CDR3 goes from the cysteine to the phenylalanine over 16 residues. Only the CDR3 DNA stays, 48 bases, in frame from base 1. The receptor library was made with multiplex PCR. TCRdb names Illumina HiSeq 4000 as the instrument used. To build TCR beta libraries, CDR3 regions were amplified by Arm-PCR using iRepertoire HTBI primers. Before sequencing, the PCR products underwent gel purification. Concerning the study's data processing: Gene usage analysis of CDR3 amino acid clonotypes relied on the approximately 62 TRBV and 13 to 15 TRBJ segments identified across samples. Filtered high-quality paired reads were merged into contigs using COPE and FqMerger. Contigs were aligned with BLAST to IMGT TRBV, TRBD and TRBJ reference genes, and CDR3 was defined per IMGT. Any clonotype with a frequency above 0.1% was counted as a highly expanded clone. Shannon entropy was used to measure repertoire diversity, and the Gini coefficient was used to measure V-J evenness. Public clonotypes were defined as clonotypes shared by more than one individual. TCRdb cleaned the public reads at Q25 with fastp, built clones with MiXCR and kept in-frame beta chains. Rows with a matching CDR3 protein are joined into one entry that keeps the most common DNA and genes. Here the V and J calls rest on TCRdb's processing, not on the authors' analysis. This sample comprises over 450,000 distinct CDR3 sequences, 9.5% to 15% of them detected only once. Together, the top ten hold roughly 9.3% of the sample.

These data were also reused for a study on T cells in Graves' hyperthyroidism and ophthalmopathy. Looking at the second paper: Graves' hyperthyroidism was defined as stable when no progression to ophthalmopathy occurred over 18 months of follow-up. Hyperthyroidism patients were newly diagnosed, had a disease duration of under 2 months, and were aged 18 to 65 years. Patients with uncontrolled infections, other autoimmune diseases, pregnancy or lactation were excluded. Clinical symptoms, serum thyroxine and TRAb, thyroid ultrasound, and orbital computed tomography formed the basis for the diagnoses. A first-round RT-PCR of the TCR CDR3 used the HTBI primer set with the Qiagen OneStep RT-PCR kit. Blood samples also contained most of the expanded thyroid clonotypes (frequency above 0.001), which suggests that blood repertoires may reflect thyroid immune responses. In cross-validation, a model built on a 13 V-J signature told ophthalmopathy apart from stable hyperthyroidism with 87.88% sensitivity and around 84% specificity, and in testing the same model reached 80%/75%. In validation, progression to ophthalmopathy was predicted by the model with 70.59% sensitivity and 72% to 85% specificity, a median of about 6.8 months before onset. TCR V-J signatures able to tell the groups apart were searched for in a discovery cohort of 90 to 100 patients, of whom roughly 42 had Graves' ophthalmopathy and 55 to 65 had stable Graves' hyperthyroidism. Prospective prediction of ophthalmopathy was tested in an independent validation cohort of under 20 hyperthyroidism patients and 17 patients who later progressed to ophthalmopathy. The 100 or so discovery patients were randomly divided into training and test sets at a 7:3 ratio. The study also compared thyroid tissue and blood T-cell repertoires from more than 5 Graves' hyperthyroidism patients. After sampling, hyperthyroidism patients received methimazole starting at 30 mg daily, and ophthalmopathy patients received high-dose intravenous methylprednisolone. A second multiplex PCR round built the libraries, followed by size selection and purification. Sequencing of the libraries was done on an Illumina HiSeq2000 using paired-end 100 bp reads. SOAPnuke was used to process the raw data, with reads discarded if the reads contained adapters or uncalled bases, had a mean Phred below 15, or lacked an exact constant-primer or identifier match. High-quality paired reads were merged using COPE v1.2.5, and each unique nucleotide sequence was defined as a clonotype. MiTCR v1.1 was used to align the clonotypes against IMGT TRBV, TRBD and TRBJ reference segments. Only V-J combinations with frequency above 0.0001, covering approximately 99% of repertoires, were analysed. The TCS score was defined as the ratio of F50 (clonal expansion) to E x V (chaos), calculated using BLOSUM62-based TCRdist between CDR3 peptides within each V-J. Welch's t-statistics and random forest reduced some 510 V-J features to roughly 13, which were used in a naive Bayes classifier (R e1071). No statistical method was used to fix the sample size in advance, and group allocation was not hidden from the investigators. The paper describes TCR Vbeta CDR3 sequencing of 135 peripheral blood samples, made up of 43 ophthalmopathy patients, approximately 76 hyperthyroidism patients and approximately 17 progressor patients.

Here the sequenced sample was peripheral blood mononuclear cells (PBMCs), taken at new diagnosis, from a patient treated with antithyroid drugs. The chain uses TRBV4-2 and TRBJ2-1, with 11 central nucleotides matching TRBD2. This receptor was obtained from a woman in her thirties with Graves disease. Donor details come from another sample of the same person, matched by shared clones. The CDR3 in this case is CASSPSTSGDYNEQFF. The DNA sequence is given as TGTGCCAGCAGCCCATCGACTAGCGGGGACTACAATGAGCAGTTCTTC.